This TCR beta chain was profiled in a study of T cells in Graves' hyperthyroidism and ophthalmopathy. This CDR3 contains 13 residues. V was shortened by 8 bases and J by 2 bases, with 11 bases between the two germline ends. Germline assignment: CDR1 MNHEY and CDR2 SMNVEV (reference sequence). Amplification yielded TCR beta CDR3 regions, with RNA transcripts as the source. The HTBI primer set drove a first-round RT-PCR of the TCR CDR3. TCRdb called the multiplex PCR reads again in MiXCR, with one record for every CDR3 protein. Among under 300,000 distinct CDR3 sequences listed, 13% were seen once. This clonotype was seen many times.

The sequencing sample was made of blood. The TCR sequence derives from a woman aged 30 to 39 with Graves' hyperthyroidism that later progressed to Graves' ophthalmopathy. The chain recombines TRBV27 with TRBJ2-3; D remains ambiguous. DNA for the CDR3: TGTGCCAGCTCCATCCGAATCACAGATACGCAGTATTTT. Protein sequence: CASSIRITDTQYF.